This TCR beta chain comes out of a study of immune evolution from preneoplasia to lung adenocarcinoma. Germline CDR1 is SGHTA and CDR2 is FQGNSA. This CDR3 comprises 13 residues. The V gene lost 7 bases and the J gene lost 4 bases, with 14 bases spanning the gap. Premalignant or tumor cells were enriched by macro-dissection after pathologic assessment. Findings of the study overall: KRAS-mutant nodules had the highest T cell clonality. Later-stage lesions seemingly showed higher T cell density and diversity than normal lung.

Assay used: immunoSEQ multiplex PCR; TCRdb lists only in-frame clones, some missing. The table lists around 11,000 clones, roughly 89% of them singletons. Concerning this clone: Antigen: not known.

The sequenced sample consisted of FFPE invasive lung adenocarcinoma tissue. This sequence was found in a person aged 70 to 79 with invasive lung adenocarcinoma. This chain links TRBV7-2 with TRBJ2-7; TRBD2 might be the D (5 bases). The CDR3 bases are TGTGCCAGCACAAGGCTGGGAGCGTACGAGCAGTACTTC. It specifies CASTRLGAYEQYF.